The clone carrying this T cell receptor beta chain was found once. This specimen belongs to a study of technical replicates of blood from four donors. Looked up from germline, CDR1 is LNHDA and CDR2 is SQIVND (reference sequence). J gave up 4 bases and V 5 bases, and 9 bases lay outside the gene matches. The CDR3 is made up of 17 amino acids. Some clones are missing from TCRdb's copy, which holds only in-frame ones; the method was immunoSEQ multiplex PCR. The table has about 89,000 clones, around 94% seen once. This TCR came from a human donor in good health. The sequencing sample was made of T cells isolated from PBMCs. The gene calls are TRBV19 and TRBJ2-6; 9 bases line up with TRBD1. CDR3 loop: CASSWWTGEGGANVLTF. The CDR3 DNA reads TGTGCCAGTAGTTGGTGGACAGGGGAGGGCGGGGCCAACGTCCTGACTTTC.